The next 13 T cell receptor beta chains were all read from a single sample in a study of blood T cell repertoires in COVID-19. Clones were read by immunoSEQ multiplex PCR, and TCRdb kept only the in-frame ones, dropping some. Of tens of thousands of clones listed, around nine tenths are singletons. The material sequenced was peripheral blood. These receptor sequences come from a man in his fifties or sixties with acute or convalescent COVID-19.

The CDR3 DNA reads as TGTGCCAGCAGTTTAAGGACTAGCGGCTACAATGAGCAGTTCTTC. Its protein is CASSLRTSGYNEQFF. The rearrangement joins TRBV28 to TRBJ2-1, with 10 bases identical to TRBD2. J was trimmed by 3 bases and V by 2 bases; bases with no gene match: 1. The CDR3 spans 15 residues. Germline V gives CDR1 MDHEN, CDR2 SYDVKM. Variable domain in full (rest from reference TRBV28 and TRBJ2-1): DVKVTQSSRYLVKRTGEKVFLECVQDMDHENMFWYRQDPGLGLRLIYFSYDVKMKEKGDIPEGYSVSREKKERFSLILESASTNQTSMYLCASSLRTSGYNEQFFGPGTRLTVL.

CDR3 in amino acids: CASSRDSSITYEQYF. Here the CDR3 DNA reads TGTGCCAGCAGCAGGGACAGCTCCATAACCTACGAGCAGTACTTC. The rearrangement joins TRBV2 to TRBJ2-7; 7 bases align to TRBD1. Trimming took 6 bases from V and 2 from J; bases not matched to a gene: 10. The V gene's germline CDR1 is SNHLY and CDR2 FYNNEI. This CDR3 contains 15 residues.

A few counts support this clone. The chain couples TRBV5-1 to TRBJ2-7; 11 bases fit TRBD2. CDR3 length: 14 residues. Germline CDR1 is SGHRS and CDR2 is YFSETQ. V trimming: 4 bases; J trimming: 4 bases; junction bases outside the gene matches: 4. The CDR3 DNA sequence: TGCGCCAGCAGCCCGGGACTAGCGGATTACGAGCAGTACTTC. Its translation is CASSPGLADYEQYF.

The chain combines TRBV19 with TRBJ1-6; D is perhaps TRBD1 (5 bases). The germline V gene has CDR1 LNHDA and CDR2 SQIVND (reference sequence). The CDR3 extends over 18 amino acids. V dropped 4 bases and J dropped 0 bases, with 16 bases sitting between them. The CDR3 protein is CASSSPGTPSSYNSPLHF. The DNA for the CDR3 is TGTGCCAGTAGTAGTCCCGGGACTCCGAGCTCCTATAATTCACCCCTCCACTTT.

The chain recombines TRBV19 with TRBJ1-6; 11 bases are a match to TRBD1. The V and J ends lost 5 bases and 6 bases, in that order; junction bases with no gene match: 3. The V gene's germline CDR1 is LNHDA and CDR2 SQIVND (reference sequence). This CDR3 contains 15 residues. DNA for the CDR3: TGTGCCAGTAGTCCGGGACAGGGGGTTAATTCACCCCTCCACTTT. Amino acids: CASSPGQGVNSPLHF. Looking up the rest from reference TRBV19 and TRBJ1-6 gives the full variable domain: DGGITQSPKYLFRKEGQNVTLSCEQNLNHDAMYWYRQDPGQGLRLIYYSQIVNDFQKGDIAEGYSVSREKKESFPLTVTSAQKNPTAFYLCASSPGQGVNSPLHFGNGTRLTVT.

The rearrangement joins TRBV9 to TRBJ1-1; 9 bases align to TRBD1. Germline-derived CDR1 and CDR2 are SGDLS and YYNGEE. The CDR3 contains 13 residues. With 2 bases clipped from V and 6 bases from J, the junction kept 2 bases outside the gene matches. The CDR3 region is CASSVGQGAEAFF. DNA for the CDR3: TGTGCCAGCAGCGTGGGACAGGGAGCTGAAGCTTTCTTT.

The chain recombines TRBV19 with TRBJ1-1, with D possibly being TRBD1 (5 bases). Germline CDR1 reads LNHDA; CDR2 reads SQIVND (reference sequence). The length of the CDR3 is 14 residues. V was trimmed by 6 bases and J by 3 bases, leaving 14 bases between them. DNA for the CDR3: TGTGCCAGTAGACGGGGGGATGAGGACACTGAAGCTTTCTTT. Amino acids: CASRRGDEDTEAFF.

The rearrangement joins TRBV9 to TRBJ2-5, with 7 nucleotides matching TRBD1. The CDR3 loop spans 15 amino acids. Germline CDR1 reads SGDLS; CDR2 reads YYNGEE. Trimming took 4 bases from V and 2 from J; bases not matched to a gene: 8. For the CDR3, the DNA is TGTGCCAGCAGCACTTGGGACAGAAGTCAAGAGACCCAGTACTTC. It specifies CASSTWDRSQETQYF.

DNA for the CDR3: TGTGCCAGCAGTTCCGGGACAGCAACTGGAAACACCATATATTTT. Translating it yields CASSSGTATGNTIYF. The chain carries TRBV28 and TRBJ1-3; 7 positions match TRBD1. V dropped 4 bases and J dropped 2; count of bases not matched to a gene: 5. The CDR3 spans 15 residues. The germline CDR1 and CDR2 sequences are MDHEN and SYDVKM. Complete variable domain (other parts from reference TRBV28 and TRBJ1-3): DVKVTQSSRYLVKRTGEKVFLECVQDMDHENMFWYRQDPGLGLRLIYFSYDVKMKEKGDIPEGYSVSREKKERFSLILESASTNQTSMYLCASSSGTATGNTIYFGEGSWLTVV.

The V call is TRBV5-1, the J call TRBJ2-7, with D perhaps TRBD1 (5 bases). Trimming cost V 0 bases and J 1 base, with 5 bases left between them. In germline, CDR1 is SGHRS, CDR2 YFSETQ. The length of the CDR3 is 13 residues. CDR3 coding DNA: TGCGCCAGCAGCTTGGCAGGGTCCTACGAGCAGTACTTC. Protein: CASSLAGSYEQYF.

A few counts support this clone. This chain's CDR3 is CASSQEGLARGGELFF. In DNA form, the CDR3 reads TGCGCCAGCAGCCAAGAAGGGCTAGCACGGGGCGGGGAGCTGTTTTTT. J is TRBJ2-2 and V is TRBV4-1; D is possibly TRBD2 (5 bases). Trimming took off 0 bases at V and 7 bases at J, with 15 bases between the two ends. Germline CDR1 MGHRA, CDR2 YSYEKL. The CDR3 sequence is 16 residues long.

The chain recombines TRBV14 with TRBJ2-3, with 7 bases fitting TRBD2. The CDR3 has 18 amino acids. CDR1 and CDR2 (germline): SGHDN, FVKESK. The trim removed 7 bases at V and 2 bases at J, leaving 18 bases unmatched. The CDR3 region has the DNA TGTGCCAGCACTCCAGGACCGGGCCAGCGGGGAAACACAGATACGCAGTATTTT. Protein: CASTPGPGQRGNTDTQYF.

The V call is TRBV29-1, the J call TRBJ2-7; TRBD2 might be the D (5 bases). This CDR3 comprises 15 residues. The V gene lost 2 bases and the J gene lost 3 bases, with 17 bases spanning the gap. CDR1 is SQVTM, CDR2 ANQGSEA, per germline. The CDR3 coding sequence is TGCAGCGTTGAATTCGGAGGATGGATCTTCTACGAGCAGTACTTC. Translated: CSVEFGGWIFYEQYF.